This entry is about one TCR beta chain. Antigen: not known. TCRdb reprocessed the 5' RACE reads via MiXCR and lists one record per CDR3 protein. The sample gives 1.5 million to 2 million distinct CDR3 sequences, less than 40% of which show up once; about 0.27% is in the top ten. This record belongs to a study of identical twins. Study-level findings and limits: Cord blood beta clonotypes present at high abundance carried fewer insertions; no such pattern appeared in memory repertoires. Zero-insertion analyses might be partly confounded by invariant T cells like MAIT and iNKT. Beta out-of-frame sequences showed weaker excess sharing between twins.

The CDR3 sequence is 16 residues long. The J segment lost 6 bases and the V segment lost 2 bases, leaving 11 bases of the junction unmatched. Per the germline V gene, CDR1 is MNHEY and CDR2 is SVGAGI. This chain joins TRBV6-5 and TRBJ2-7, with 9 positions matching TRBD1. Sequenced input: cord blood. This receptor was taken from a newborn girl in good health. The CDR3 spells CASSYTGQGSLTEQYF. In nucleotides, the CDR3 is TGTGCCAGCAGTTACACAGGACAGGGGAGTCTTACCGAGCAGTACTTC.